By sample share, the clone carrying this T cell receptor beta chain is medium-sized. Antigen specificity is unknown. Osteosarcoma specimens were post-treatment primary, local recurrence and metastasis tumors from poor-prognosis patients. Germline V gene lookup returns CDR1 GTSNPN and CDR2 SVGIG (reference sequence). The CDR3 runs 12 residues. Trimming pared 3 bases from V and 4 bases from J, leaving 9 bases between. This entry is derived from a study of the immune and genomic landscape of osteosarcoma. Study in general: Median age at diagnosis was approximately 26 years, range about 5-81. Study-level points and caveats: Productive clonality stayed low overall, though C3 exceeded C1. Roughly five cases had one hyperexpanded dominant clone and under 100 clonotypes. Reference clonality came from outside normal skin and healthy blood, not matched tissue.

Assay used: immunoSEQ multiplex PCR; TCRdb lists only in-frame clones, some missing. Found here are about 10,000 clones, 70% to 80% of them singletons; the top ten hold around 18%. The sequenced material came from osteosarcoma tumor tissue from the lung. This sequence originates from a human donor with osteosarcoma. V is TRBV30 and J is TRBJ1-2; D uncertain. This CDR3 reads CAWREGFYGYTF. The DNA for the CDR3 is TGTGCCTGGAGGGAAGGGTTCTATGGCTACACCTTC.